This T cell receptor beta chain was sequenced in a study of cytomegalovirus exposure and HLA in healthy donors. Findings and caveats of the study: In a later analysis, donors in an Asian-associated ancestry cluster reportedly had fewer N-insertions in productive TCRs than the cohort mean. Through in vitro validation, three CMV-associated chains were shown to be specific for CMV antigens.

CDR1 SNHLY and CDR2 FYNNEI come from the germline V gene. The germline V and J ends were trimmed by 7 bases and 7 bases, with 8 bases remaining between them. The CDR3 spans 12 residues. PCR used 60 Vbeta primers and 13 Jbeta primers. Repertoires were generated with immunoSEQ multiplex PCR, while TCRdb's copy carries only in-frame clones and drops some. Altogether some 170,000 clones are present, approximately 77% being singletons, with the ten largest covering 3.7%. In its sample, this clone was seen a few times. Its specificity is unknown. The sequence was obtained from a man aged 25-45 years in good health and CMV-seropositive. The chain carries TRBV2 and TRBJ1-6, with D uncertain. Sequencing input: PBMCs. CDR3 DNA sequence: TGTGCCAGCATGGCCGTGAATTCACCCCTCCACTTT. It yields the protein CASMAVNSPLHF.